A selection of T cell receptor beta chains follows, all from one sample in a study of molecular identifiers for immune sequencing clone quantification. TCRdb called the PCR reads again in MiXCR, with one record for every CDR3 protein. The sample carries tens of thousands of distinct CDR3 sequences, about 20% recorded once. Sequencing input: naive CD8+ T cells from blood, with Jurkat cell RNA spiked in. These receptors all come from a human donor in good health. Some libraries in this study had Jurkat cell RNA spiked in. The CDR3 runs from the conserved cysteine through the conserved F or W. D genes are given only for firm matches. Expanded clones are given a class, and other clones once, few, many or no size at all.

V gene,clone size,D gene,J gene,CDR3 protein,CDR3 DNA
TRBV6-2/TRBV6-3,many,TRBD2,TRBJ2-3,CASSPGLGTDTQYF,TGTGCCAGCAGTCCCGGACTAGGCACAGATACGCAGTATTTT
TRBV28,many,.,TRBJ2-7,CASSLVGPRGNEQYF,TGTGCCAGCAGTTTGGTCGGACCAAGGGGAAACGAGCAGTACTTC
TRBV6-5,.,.,TRBJ2-1,CASSRGTVVSFNERFF,TGTGCCAGTTCCCGGGGGACAGTTGTCTCCTTCAATGAGCGGTTCTTC
TRBV20-1,many,.,TRBJ2-4,CSAKLDSMMYIQYF,TGCAGTGCTAAGTTAGATTCGATGATGTACATTCAGTACTTC
TRBV27,many,TRBD2,TRBJ2-7,CASIPAGGTDEQYF,TGTGCCAGCATACCAGCGGGAGGTACCGACGAGCAGTACTTC
TRBV5-6,many,TRBD2,TRBJ2-3,CASSTLAGYNTDTQYF,TGTGCCAGCAGCACATTAGCGGGATACAACACAGATACGCAGTATTTT
TRBV5-6,many,.,TRBJ2-2,CASSFGQTGELFF,TGTGCCAGCAGCTTTGGACAGACCGGGGAGCTGTTTTTT
TRBV5-5,many,.,TRBJ1-2,CASSPASAGSYGYTF,TGTGCCAGCAGCCCGGCATCGGCTGGCAGCTATGGCTACACCTTC
TRBV3-1,.,TRBD1,TRBJ2-1,CASSQGQGWGEQFF,TGTGCCAGCAGCCAAGGACAGGGCTGGGGTGAGCAGTTCTTC
TRBV7-2,.,.,TRBJ1-1,CASSLDGRGTEAFF,TGTGCCAGCAGCTTAGATGGCAGGGGAACTGAAGCTTTCTTT
TRBV11-2,many,TRBD2,TRBJ2-7,CASSLDPPLAGLDEQYF,TGTGCCAGCAGCTTAGATCCGCCCCTAGCGGGACTAGACGAGCAGTACTTC
TRBV6-2/TRBV6-3,many,.,TRBJ1-1,CASRYPTNTEAFF,TGTGCCAGCAGGTACCCTACGAACACTGAAGCTTTCTTT
TRBV5-6,.,.,TRBJ2-3,CASSWGVGIDTQYF,TGTGCCAGCAGCTGGGGTGTGGGGATAGATACGCAGTATTTT
TRBV28,many,.,TRBJ2-3,CASRDDDTQYF,TGTGCCAGCAGGGACGACGATACGCAGTATTTT
TRBV4-2,.,TRBD1,TRBJ2-7,CASSLRTGGLDSYEQYF,TGTGCCAGCAGCCTCAGGACAGGCGGACTGGACTCCTACGAGCAGTACTTC
TRBV9,few,TRBD1,TRBJ2-2,CASNHGGQGATGELFF,TGTGCCAGCAACCACGGGGGACAGGGGGCCACCGGGGAGCTGTTTTTT
TRBV7-2,many,.,TRBJ1-1,CASSLDPDLGVTEAFF,TGTGCCAGCAGCTTAGATCCGGATTTGGGGGTCACTGAAGCTTTCTTT
TRBV25-1,many,.,TRBJ2-4,CASRGNIQYF,TGTGCCAGCAGGGGAAACATTCAGTACTTC
TRBV4-3,many,.,TRBJ2-1,CASSQGAASHNEQFF,TGCGCCAGCAGCCAAGGGGCAGCGTCCCACAATGAGCAGTTCTTC
TRBV9,many,TRBD1,TRBJ1-1,CASSVEPLQGALLTEAFF,TGTGCCAGCAGCGTAGAACCCTTGCAGGGGGCACTTCTAACTGAAGCTTTCTTT
TRBV7-2,many,TRBD2,TRBJ2-7,CASSLTGTSGLYEQYF,TGTGCCAGCAGCTTAACTGGGACTAGCGGGTTGTACGAGCAGTACTTC
TRBV4-3,many,.,TRBJ2-7,CASGGSLGYEQYF,TGCGCCAGTGGGGGCAGTCTCGGGTACGAGCAGTACTTC
TRBV14,many,TRBD1,TRBJ1-1,CASSPGGADTEAFF,TGTGCCAGCAGCCCAGGGGGCGCGGACACTGAAGCTTTCTTT
TRBV6-5,many,.,TRBJ2-2,CASSYQTGFGRTGELFF,TGTGCCAGCAGTTACCAGACAGGGTTTGGGAGGACCGGGGAGCTGTTTTTT
TRBV5-1,many,.,TRBJ2-7,CASSSGGSASYEQYF,TGCGCCAGCAGCTCCGGGGGCAGTGCCTCCTACGAGCAGTACTTC
TRBV4-3,many,TRBD2,TRBJ2-1,CASSQDLGSGSTWAYNEQFF,TGCGCCAGCAGCCAAGATCTAGGTAGCGGGAGTACATGGGCCTACAATGAGCAGTTCTTC
TRBV6-2/TRBV6-3,many,.,TRBJ1-1,CASSTWDTEAFF,TGTGCCAGCAGTACCTGGGACACTGAAGCTTTCTTT
TRBV5-6,many,.,TRBJ2-3,CASSLSDGDTQYF,TGTGCCAGCAGCTTGTCCGACGGAGATACGCAGTATTTT
TRBV19,many,TRBD1,TRBJ2-7,CASSGQDFYEQYF,TGTGCCAGTAGTGGACAGGATTTCTACGAGCAGTACTTC
TRBV28,many,TRBD2,TRBJ2-3,CASSLGSGGGDTQYF,TGTGCCAGCAGTTTAGGGTCGGGAGGGGGAGATACGCAGTATTTT
TRBV29-1,few,.,TRBJ2-1,CSVDQGSSYNEQFF,TGCAGCGTTGATCAGGGAAGCTCCTACAATGAGCAGTTCTTC
TRBV28,many,TRBD1,TRBJ1-1,CASKQGAWLEAFF,TGTGCCAGCAAGCAGGGGGCATGGTTGGAAGCTTTCTTT
TRBV6-5,many,.,TRBJ2-7,CASTDEGFREQYF,TGTGCCAGCACAGACGAGGGATTCCGCGAGCAGTACTTC
TRBV4-3,many,.,TRBJ2-1,CASSQVGSSYNEQFF,TGCGCCAGCAGCCAAGTAGGGAGCTCCTACAATGAGCAGTTCTTC
TRBV19,.,.,TRBJ2-1,CASSIGGSYNEQFF,TGTGCCAGTAGTATCGGAGGCTCCTACAATGAGCAGTTCTTC
TRBV29-1,many,.,TRBJ2-7,CSVVGQSGEQYF,TGCAGCGTTGTCGGGCAGAGTGGGGAGCAGTACTTC
TRBV30,many,TRBD1,TRBJ2-3,CAWSTTGGFADTQYF,TGTGCCTGGAGTACGACAGGGGGTTTTGCAGATACGCAGTATTTT
TRBV5-5,many,.,TRBJ1-3,CASSFWPSSGNTIYF,TGTGCCAGCAGCTTTTGGCCCTCCTCTGGAAACACCATATATTTT
TRBV3-1,many,.,TRBJ2-5,CASSQEGVVETQYF,TGTGCCAGCAGCCAAGAGGGGGTGGTAGAGACCCAGTACTTC
TRBV28,many,.,TRBJ2-3,CASAGRTAITDTQYF,TGTGCCAGCGCCGGTAGGACAGCTATTACAGATACGCAGTATTTT